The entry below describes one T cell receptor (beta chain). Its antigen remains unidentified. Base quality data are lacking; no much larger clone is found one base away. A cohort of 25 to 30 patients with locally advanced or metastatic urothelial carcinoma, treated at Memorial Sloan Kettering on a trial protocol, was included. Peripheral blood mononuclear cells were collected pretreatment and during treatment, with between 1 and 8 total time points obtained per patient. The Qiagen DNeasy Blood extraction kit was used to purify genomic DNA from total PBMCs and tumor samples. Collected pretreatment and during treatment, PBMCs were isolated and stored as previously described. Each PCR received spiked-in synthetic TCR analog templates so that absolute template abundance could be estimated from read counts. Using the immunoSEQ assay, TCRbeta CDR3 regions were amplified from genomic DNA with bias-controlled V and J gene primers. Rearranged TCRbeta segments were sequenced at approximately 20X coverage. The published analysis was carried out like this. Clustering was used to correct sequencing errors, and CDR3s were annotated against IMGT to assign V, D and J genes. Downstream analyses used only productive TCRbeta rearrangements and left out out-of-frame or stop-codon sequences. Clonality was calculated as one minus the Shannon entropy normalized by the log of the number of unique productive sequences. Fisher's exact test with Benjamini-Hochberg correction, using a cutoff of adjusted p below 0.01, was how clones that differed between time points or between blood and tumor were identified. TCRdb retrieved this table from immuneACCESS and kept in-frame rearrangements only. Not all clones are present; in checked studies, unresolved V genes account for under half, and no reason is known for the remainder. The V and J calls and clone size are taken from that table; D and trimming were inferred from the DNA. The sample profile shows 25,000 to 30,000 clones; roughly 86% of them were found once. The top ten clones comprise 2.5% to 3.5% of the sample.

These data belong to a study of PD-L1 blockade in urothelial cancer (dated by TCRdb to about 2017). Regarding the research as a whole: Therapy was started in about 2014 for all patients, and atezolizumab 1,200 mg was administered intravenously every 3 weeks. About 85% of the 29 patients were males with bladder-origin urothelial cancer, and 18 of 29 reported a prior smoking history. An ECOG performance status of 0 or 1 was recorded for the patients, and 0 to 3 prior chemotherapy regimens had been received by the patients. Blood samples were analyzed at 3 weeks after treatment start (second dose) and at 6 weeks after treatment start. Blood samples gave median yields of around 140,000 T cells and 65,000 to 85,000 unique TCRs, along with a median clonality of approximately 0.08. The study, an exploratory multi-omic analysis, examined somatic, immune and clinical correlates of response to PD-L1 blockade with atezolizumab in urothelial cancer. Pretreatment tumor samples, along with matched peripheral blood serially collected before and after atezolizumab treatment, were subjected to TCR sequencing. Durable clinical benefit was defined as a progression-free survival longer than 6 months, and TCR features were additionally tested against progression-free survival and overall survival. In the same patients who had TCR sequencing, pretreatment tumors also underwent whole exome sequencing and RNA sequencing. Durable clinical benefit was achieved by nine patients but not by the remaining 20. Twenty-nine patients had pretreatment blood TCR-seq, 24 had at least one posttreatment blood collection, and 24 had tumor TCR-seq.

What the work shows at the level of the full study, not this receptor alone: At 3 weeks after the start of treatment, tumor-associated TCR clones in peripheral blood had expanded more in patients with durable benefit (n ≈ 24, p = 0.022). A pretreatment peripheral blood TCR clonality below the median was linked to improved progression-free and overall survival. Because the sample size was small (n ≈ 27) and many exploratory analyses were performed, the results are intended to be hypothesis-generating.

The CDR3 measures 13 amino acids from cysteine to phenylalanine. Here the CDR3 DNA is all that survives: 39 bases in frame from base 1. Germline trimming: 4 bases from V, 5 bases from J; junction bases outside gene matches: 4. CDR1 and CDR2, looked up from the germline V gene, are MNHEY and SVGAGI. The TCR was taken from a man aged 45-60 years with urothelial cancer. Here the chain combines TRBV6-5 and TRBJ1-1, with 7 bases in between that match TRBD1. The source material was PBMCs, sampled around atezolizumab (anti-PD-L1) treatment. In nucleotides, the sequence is TGTGCCAGCAGTTCGACAGGGAGGACTGAAGCTTTCTTT. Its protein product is CASSSTGRTEAFF.